The rows below give T cell receptor beta chains drawn from one sample of a study of T cells in Graves' hyperthyroidism and ophthalmopathy. MiXCR, run by TCRdb on the multiplex PCR reads, gives a single entry per CDR3 protein. Among more than 500,000 distinct CDR3 sequences listed, about 43% were seen once. The sample comprised peripheral blood or thyroid tissue (not recorded which). The receptors originated from an adult woman with Graves' disease, either hyperthyroidism or ophthalmopathy (not recorded which). CDR3s include the opening cysteine and the closing phenylalanine or tryptophan. The order of the fields is J gene, clone size, D gene, V gene, CDR3 protein, CDR3 DNA. The D gene is left open where the match is weak. Some rows mark clone size as missing; the rest say once, few, many or name a class of expanded clone.

>TRBJ1-1|NA|NA|TRBV28
CASSLPSLEAFF
TGTGCCAGCAGTCTCCCCTCGCTTGAAGCTTTCTTT
>TRBJ2-7|NA|NA|TRBV29-1
CSVEPGRGTYEQYF
TGCAGCGTCGAACCGGGACGAGGGACCTACGAGCAGTACTTC
>TRBJ1-4|NA|NA|TRBV25-1
CASSLRATNEKLFF
TGTGCCAGCAGTTTACGGGCAACTAATGAAAAACTGTTTTTC
>TRBJ2-7|NA|TRBD1|TRBV7-9
CASSSPLGQNYEQYF
TGTGCCAGCAGCTCCCCCCTGGGACAGAACTACGAGCAGTACTTC
>TRBJ1-2|NA|NA|TRBV29-1
CSVELGVGYTF
TGCAGCGTTGAGCTAGGGGTGGGCTACACCTTC
>TRBJ2-7|NA|NA|TRBV6-2/TRBV6-3
CASSYGLPYEQYF
TGTGCCAGCAGTTACGGCCTCCCTTACGAGCAGTACTTC
>TRBJ2-7|many|NA|TRBV7-8
CASSLEQGPYEQYF
TGTGCCAGCAGCTTAGAGCAGGGGCCCTACGAGCAGTACTTC
>TRBJ2-7|NA|NA|TRBV7-9
CASSGGGISYEQYF
TGTGCCAGCAGCGGAGGCGGGATCTCCTACGAGCAGTACTTC
>TRBJ2-3|NA|NA|TRBV6-5
CASTLKRSTDTQYF
TGTGCCAGCACCCTAAAGCGGTCCACAGATACGCAGTATTTT
>TRBJ1-2|once|NA|TRBV29-1
CSSSGQGGGYTF
TGCAGCAGTTCGGGGCAGGGCGGCGGCTACACCTTC
>TRBJ1-3|once|NA|TRBV15
CATSRDRASGNTIYF
TGTGCCACCAGCAGAGACCGGGCCTCTGGAAACACCATATATTTT
>TRBJ2-5|NA|NA|TRBV9
CASSVGGTVPGTQYF
TGTGCCAGCAGCGTAGGCGGGACTGTCCCCGGGACCCAGTACTTC
>TRBJ1-6|NA|NA|TRBV6-5
CASSYSFDSPLHF
TGTGCCAGCAGTTACTCTTTCGATTCACCCCTCCACTTT
>TRBJ1-5|many|NA|TRBV24-1
CATSDPGSGQPQHF
TGTGCCACCAGTGACCCGGGCTCTGGCCAGCCCCAGCATTTT
>TRBJ2-5|NA|NA|TRBV7-2
CASSSTLARETQYF
TGTGCCAGCAGCTCCACTCTAGCCAGGGAGACCCAGTACTTC
>TRBJ2-6|NA|TRBD1|TRBV7-9
CASSLPGQVSLLGANVLTF
TGTGCCAGCAGCTTACCCGGACAGGTATCTCTGTTGGGGGCCAACGTCCTGACTTTC
>TRBJ1-2|few|NA|TRBV4-1
CASSQDRAGDGYTF
TGCGCCAGCAGCCAAGATCGGGCAGGGGATGGCTACACCTTC
>TRBJ2-6|many|NA|TRBV5-1
CASSLGKTGANVLTF
TGCGCCAGCAGCCTTGGGAAGACTGGGGCCAACGTCCTGACTTTC
>TRBJ2-3|NA|NA|TRBV28
CASSRRFSTDTQYF
TGTGCCAGCAGTCGACGGTTTAGCACAGATACGCAGTATTTT
>TRBJ1-4|many|NA|TRBV6-1
CASSLQGTEKLFF
TGTGCCAGCAGTCTACAGGGAACTGAAAAACTGTTTTTT
>TRBJ2-2|NA|NA|TRBV7-2
CASSVMGGELFF
TGTGCCAGCAGTGTGATGGGGGGGGAGCTGTTTTTT
>TRBJ1-2|many|NA|TRBV5-1
CASSLGLRGGYTF
TGCGCCAGCAGCTTGGGACTAAGGGGAGGCTACACCTTC
>TRBJ1-4|NA|NA|TRBV5-1
CASSRVDKKLFF
TGCGCCAGCAGCCGTGTTGATAAAAAACTGTTTTTT
>TRBJ2-5|once|NA|TRBV2
CASSEGLNQETQYF
TGTGCCAGCAGTGAGGGACTGAACCAAGAGACCCAGTACTTC
>TRBJ2-2|few|NA|TRBV7-9
CASSFGQLMNTGELFF
TGTGCCAGCAGCTTCGGACAGTTAATGAACACCGGGGAGCTGTTTTTT
>TRBJ1-2|many|TRBD1|TRBV6-5
CASSYDWGQGSGYTF
TGTGCCAGCAGTTACGATTGGGGACAGGGAAGCGGCTACACCTTC
>TRBJ1-3|many|NA|TRBV6-5
CASSVGLHSGNTIYF
TGTGCCAGCAGTGTCGGGCTTCACTCTGGAAACACCATATATTTT
>TRBJ2-7|NA|TRBD2|TRBV20-1
CSARAGLAGRSSYEQYF
TGCAGTGCTAGAGCCGGACTAGCGGGACGAAGCTCCTACGAGCAGTACTTC
>TRBJ2-3|NA|NA|TRBV7-3
CASSLNPRAEIYPQYF
TGTGCCAGCAGCTTAAATCCGCGGGCCGAAATTTACCCTCAGTATTTT
>TRBJ2-7|many|NA|TRBV5-5
CASSLEARNSYEQYF
TGTGCCAGCAGCTTGGAGGCAAGGAACTCCTACGAGCAGTACTTC
>TRBJ2-5|few|NA|TRBV10-3
CAISDPAQGTQYF
TGTGCCATCAGTGATCCTGCGCAGGGGACCCAGTACTTC
>TRBJ2-1|few|TRBD1|TRBV10-3
CAISFGQRRGNEQFF
TGTGCCATCAGTTTCGGTCAGCGCAGGGGGAATGAGCAGTTCTTC
>TRBJ1-5|NA|NA|TRBV14
CASSQGQAQHF
TGTGCCAGCAGCCAAGGACAGGCCCAGCATTTT
>TRBJ2-5|NA|NA|TRBV20-1
CSALHPRGQYF
TGCAGTGCTTTACACCCACGGGGCCAGTACTTC
>TRBJ2-7|NA|TRBD1|TRBV29-1
CSVEGGTGSYEQYF
TGCAGCGTTGAAGGGGGGACAGGCTCCTACGAGCAGTACTTC
>TRBJ1-4|NA|TRBD1|TRBV25-1
CASSDRGLATDEKLFF
TGTGCCAGCAGTGACAGGGGGCTTGCAACTGATGAAAAACTGTTTTTT
>TRBJ2-7|NA|TRBD2|TRBV10-3
CATIAGTAYEQYF
TGTGCCACCATAGCGGGGACGGCATACGAGCAGTACTTC
>TRBJ1-5|many|NA|TRBV7-2
CASSAYRAFNQPQHF
TGTGCCAGCAGCGCTTACAGGGCGTTTAATCAGCCCCAGCATTTT